A single sample is the source of the 22 T cell receptor beta chains below, sequenced in a study of blood T cell repertoires in COVID-19. Using immunoSEQ multiplex PCR, the repertoire was profiled, and TCRdb retains in-frame clones only, with some absent. The sample consists of some 240,000 clones, roughly four fifths of them appearing once. Sequences were obtained from peripheral blood. The receptor source for this set is a woman at least 80 years old with acute or convalescent COVID-19.

This clone has only a few counts. The CDR3 protein is CASSRTPHYGYTF. For the CDR3, the DNA is TGTGCCAGCAGCAGGACACCCCACTATGGCTACACCTTC. The V gene is TRBV6-5, the J gene TRBJ1-2; maybe TRBD1 (5 bases). CDR1 and CDR2 (germline): MNHEY, SVGAGI. The CDR3 covers 13 residues. Trimming took 6 bases from V and 3 from J, leaving 11 bases between them.

The V call is TRBV28, the J call TRBJ2-1; 13 bases are a match to TRBD2. V dropped 5 bases and J dropped 4; count of bases not matched to a gene: 8. Germline-derived CDR1 and CDR2 are MDHEN and SYDVKM. The CDR3 is made up of 17 amino acids. Here the CDR3 reads CASSPPGLAGAYNEQFF. The DNA of the CDR3 is TGTGCCAGCAGTCCCCCTGGACTAGCGGGGGCATACAATGAGCAGTTCTTC. Variable domain in full (rest from reference TRBV28 and TRBJ2-1): DVKVTQSSRYLVKRTGEKVFLECVQDMDHENMFWYRQDPGLGLRLIYFSYDVKMKEKGDIPEGYSVSREKKERFSLILESASTNQTSMYLCASSPPGLAGAYNEQFFGPGTRLTVL.

The chain joins TRBV3-1 (or the pseudogene TRBV3-2) to TRBJ2-1, with 8 bases lining up with TRBD1. Germline values: CDR1 LGHDT, CDR2 YNNKEL (reference sequence). This CDR3 spans 13 amino acids. V lost 4 bases to trimming and J lost 10 bases; unmatched junction nucleotides: 6. The CDR3 region has the DNA TGTGCCAGCAGCCCGGACAGGGCTCACGAGCAGTTCTTC. Translated: CASSPDRAHEQFF.

In regard to this clone: An end of the junction differs from the germline gene, which may be a read error. The chain joins TRBV6-5 to TRBJ2-5, with 7 bases lining up with TRBD2. The germline gives CDR1 MNHEY, CDR2 SVGAGI. The CDR3 sequence is 15 residues long. This CDR3 reads CASSDSGGSQETQYF. As DNA, the CDR3 is TGTGCCAGCAGTGACTCGGGAGGCAGTCAAGAGACCCAGTACTTC.

The rearrangement uses TRBV3-1 (or the pseudogene TRBV3-2) and TRBJ2-5; D is ambiguous. Germline CDR1 and CDR2: LGHDT and YNNKEL (reference sequence). This CDR3 is 14 amino acids long. Trimming left V 2 bases short and J 2 bases short, with 9 bases between. The CDR3 loop is CASSQTVTQETQYF. The CDR3 DNA is TGTGCCAGCAGCCAAACAGTCACGCAAGAGACCCAGTACTTC.

The V gene is TRBV28, the J gene TRBJ2-1, with D perhaps matching TRBD1 (5 bases). The CDR3 is made up of 13 amino acids. V was pared by 5 bases and J by 5 bases, with 10 bases between. Germline V gene lookup returns CDR1 MDHEN and CDR2 SYDVKM. This CDR3 is CASSPQGNNEQFF. The CDR3 nucleotides are TGTGCCAGCAGTCCTCAGGGAAACAATGAGCAGTTCTTC.

The V and J genes are TRBV18 and TRBJ2-7, with D unclear. The germline CDR1 and CDR2 sequences are KGHSH and LQKENI. Trimming removed 3 bases at V and 3 bases at J, with 12 bases between. The CDR3 runs to 14 residues. This CDR3 reads CASSPTAFLYEQYF. The CDR3 DNA reads TGTGCCAGCTCACCTACTGCTTTCCTCTACGAGCAGTACTTC.

V gene TRBV27 combines with J gene TRBJ1-3; D remains ambiguous. CDR1 and CDR2 (germline): MNHEY, SMNVEV (reference sequence). Trimming took 5 bases from V and 0 from J, leaving 11 bases between them. The CDR3 has 15 residues. The CDR3 protein is CASSPRRLSGNTIYF. CDR3 coding DNA: TGTGCCAGCAGTCCCCGCAGACTCTCTGGAAACACCATATATTTT.

This sequence joins TRBV5-1 and TRBJ2-7; 9 bases map to TRBD2. This CDR3 is built from 14 residues. The germline CDR1 and CDR2 sequences are SGHRS and YFSETQ. Losses at the gene ends were 2 bases for V and 2 bases for J; bases not matched to a gene: 2. CDR3 in DNA: TGCGCCAGCAGCTTCGGCGGGGGGGCCTACGAGCAGTACTTC. Residues: CASSFGGGAYEQYF.

This chain uses TRBV19 with TRBJ2-3; D is perhaps TRBD1 (6 bases). Trimming pared 6 bases from V and 4 bases from J, leaving 20 bases between. The CDR3 consists of 16 residues. CDR1 and CDR2 from the germline V gene are LNHDA and SQIVND (reference sequence). CDR3 sequence (DNA): TGTGCCAGTAGCACCCTGGTGGGGGCTGGCCCAGATACGCAGTATTTT. Translation: CASSTLVGAGPDTQYF. Full variable domain (missing parts from reference TRBV19 and TRBJ2-3): DGGITQSPKYLFRKEGQNVTLSCEQNLNHDAMYWYRQDPGQGLRLIYYSQIVNDFQKGDIAEGYSVSREKKESFPLTVTSAQKNPTAFYLCASSTLVGAGPDTQYFGPGTRLTVL.

The J gene is TRBJ1-1, the V gene TRBV3-1 (or the pseudogene TRBV3-2); D remains unclear. The CDR3 is 13 residues long. CDR1 LGHDT and CDR2 YNNKEL come from the germline V gene (reference sequence). The germline V and J ends were trimmed by 0 bases and 10 bases, with 12 bases remaining between them. CDR3 nucleotides: TGTGCCAGCAGCCAAGACCTCGCTTCGGGAGCTTTCTTT. Translating gives CASSQDLASGAFF.

V gene TRBV7-9 combines with J gene TRBJ2-3; D call uncertain. Germline CDR1 is SEHNR and CDR2 is FQNEAQ (reference sequence). The CDR3 runs to 14 residues. The ends were cut back, 7 bases at V and 4 bases at J, with 15 bases in the middle. CDR3 loop: CASIPPTSPDTQYF. As DNA, the CDR3 is TGTGCCAGCATCCCCCCCACCAGTCCAGATACGCAGTATTTT.

The chain carries TRBV27 and TRBJ2-2, with D unresolved. Looked up from germline, CDR1 is MNHEY and CDR2 is SMNVEV (reference sequence). The CDR3 is made up of 13 amino acids. Trimming left V 2 bases short and J 5 bases short, with 6 bases between. CDR3 amino acids: CASSLRGTGELFF. CDR3 bases: TGTGCCAGCAGTTTACGCGGTACCGGGGAGCTGTTTTTT.

The chain combines TRBV10-1 with TRBJ1-3; 12 bases align to TRBD1. The CDR3 has 16 amino acids. Germline V gene sequence: CDR1 WNHNN, CDR2 SYGVQD (reference sequence). The junction had 6 bases not matched to a gene; V was cut back by 6 bases and J by 3 bases. Here the CDR3 DNA reads TGCGCCAGCAGGGGACAGGGGGCAAAAATTGGAAACACCATATATTTT. Protein sequence: CASRGQGAKIGNTIYF.

The J gene is TRBJ1-5, the V gene TRBV28, with no clear D. Trimming removed 2 bases at V and 4 bases at J, with 9 bases between. This CDR3 is built from 14 residues. In germline, CDR1 is MDHEN, CDR2 SYDVKM. The CDR3 region is CASSLTALNQPQHF. As DNA, the CDR3 is TGTGCCAGCAGTTTAACAGCCTTAAATCAGCCCCAGCATTTT.

The rearrangement joins TRBV2 to TRBJ2-3, with D perhaps TRBD1 (6 bases). CDR3 length: 16 residues. V was clipped by 6 bases and J by 2 bases, with 18 bases between them. Germline V gene data show CDR1 as SNHLY and CDR2 as FYNNEI. CDR3 nucleotide sequence: TGTGCCAGCAGCCCCGGAGGCAGGGGAAACACAGATACGCAGTATTTT. Amino acids: CASSPGGRGNTDTQYF.

The chain carries TRBV2 and TRBJ1-2, with D hard to call. Germline CDR1 is SNHLY and CDR2 is FYNNEI. Trimming left V 0 bases short and J 2 bases short, with 7 bases between. The CDR3 has 14 amino acids. CDR3 in DNA: TGTGCCAGCAGTGAAGCGGGCAGAAACTATGGCTACACCTTC. Its protein is CASSEAGRNYGYTF.

The V call is TRBV28, the J call TRBJ1-5, with D uncertain. There are 16 residues in the CDR3. Germline CDR1 reads MDHEN; CDR2 reads SYDVKM. V dropped 4 bases and J dropped 0 bases, with 13 bases sitting between them. CDR3 DNA: TGTGCCAGCAGTTCCCACTTACAGAATAGCAATCAGCCCCAGCATTTT. It specifies CASSSHLQNSNQPQHF.

This clone has only one observation. The rearrangement uses TRBV7-2 and TRBJ1-1; D not certain. The CDR3 covers 14 residues. V gave up 5 bases and J gave up 2 bases, with 12 bases separating them. CDR1 is SGHTA and CDR2 is FQGNSA in the germline V gene. CDR3 sequence: CASSIRTGNTEAFF. The CDR3 DNA reads TGTGCCAGCAGCATCCGGACGGGAAACACTGAAGCTTTCTTT.

The chain carries TRBV6-6 and TRBJ1-2; unclear D gene. V lost 2 bases, J lost 7 bases, and 17 bases lay in between. CDR3 size: 15 residues. CDR1 and CDR2 (germline): MNHNY, SVGAGI (reference sequence). CDR3: CASSYDFSDSRGYTF. The DNA for the CDR3 is TGTGCCAGCAGTTACGACTTCTCCGACTCCCGTGGCTACACCTTC.

The V gene is TRBV11-2, the J gene TRBJ1-3; 10 nucleotides agree with TRBD1. The CDR3 runs to 17 residues. Losses at the gene ends were 7 bases for V and 0 bases for J; bases not matched to a gene: 9. Per the germline V gene, CDR1 is SGHAT and CDR2 is FQNNGV. CDR3 sequence reads: CASTSTGGFFSGNTIYF. The CDR3 DNA reads TGTGCCAGCACCTCGACAGGGGGCTTCTTCTCTGGAAACACCATATATTTT.

This clone was observed a single time. The CDR3 spells CASSRGLVSYNEQFF. The CDR3 coding sequence is TGTGCCAGCAGCAGGGGGCTAGTCTCCTACAATGAGCAGTTCTTC. The V and J genes are TRBV6-5 and TRBJ2-1, with 8 bases matching TRBD1. CDR1 and CDR2 (germline): MNHEY, SVGAGI. There are 15 residues in the CDR3. The V and J ends lost 6 bases and 0 bases, in that order; junction bases with no gene match: 4.